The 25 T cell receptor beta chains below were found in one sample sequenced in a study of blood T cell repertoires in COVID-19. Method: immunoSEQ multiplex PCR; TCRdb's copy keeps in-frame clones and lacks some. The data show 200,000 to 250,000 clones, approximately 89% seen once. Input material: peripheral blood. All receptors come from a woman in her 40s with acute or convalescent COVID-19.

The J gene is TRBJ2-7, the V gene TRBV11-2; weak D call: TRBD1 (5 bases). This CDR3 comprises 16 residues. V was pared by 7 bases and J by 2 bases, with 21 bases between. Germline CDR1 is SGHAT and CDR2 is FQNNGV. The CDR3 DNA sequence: TGTGCCAGCACCCGTTTGGGCAGGACAACCGCCTACGAGCAGTACGTC. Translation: CASTRLGRTTAYEQYV.

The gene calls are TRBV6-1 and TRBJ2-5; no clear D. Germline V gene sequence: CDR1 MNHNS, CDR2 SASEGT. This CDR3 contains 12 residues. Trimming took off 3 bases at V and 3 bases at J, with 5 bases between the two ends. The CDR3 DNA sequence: TGTGCCAGCAGTGACCAGGAAGAGACCCAGTACTTC. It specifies CASSDQEETQYF.

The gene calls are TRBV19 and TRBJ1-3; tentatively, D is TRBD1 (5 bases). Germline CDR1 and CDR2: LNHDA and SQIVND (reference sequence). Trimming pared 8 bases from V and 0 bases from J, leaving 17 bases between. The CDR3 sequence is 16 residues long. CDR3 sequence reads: CASPGVRDNSGNTIYF. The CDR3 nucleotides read TGTGCCAGTCCGGGGGTACGGGATAACTCTGGAAACACCATATATTTT.

The CDR3 protein is CASDRGQDNEQFF. The CDR3 nucleotides read TGTGCCAGCGACAGGGGGCAGGACAATGAGCAGTTCTTC. This chain links TRBV6-5 with TRBJ2-1; 10 bases agree with TRBD1. After removal of 8 bases from V and 5 bases from J, the junction contained 3 bases not matched to a gene. The length of the CDR3 is 13 residues. Germline CDR1 and CDR2: MNHEY and SVGAGI.

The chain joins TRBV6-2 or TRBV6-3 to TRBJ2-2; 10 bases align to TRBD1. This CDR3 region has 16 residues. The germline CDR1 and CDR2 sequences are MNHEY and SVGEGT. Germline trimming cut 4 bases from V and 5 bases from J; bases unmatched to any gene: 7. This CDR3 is CASSSPGQGRTGELFF. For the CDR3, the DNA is TGTGCCAGCAGTTCCCCGGGACAGGGGAGGACCGGGGAGCTGTTTTTT.

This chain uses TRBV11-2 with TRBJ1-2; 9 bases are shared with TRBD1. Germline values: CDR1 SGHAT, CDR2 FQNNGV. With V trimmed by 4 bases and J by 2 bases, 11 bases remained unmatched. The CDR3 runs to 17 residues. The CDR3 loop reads CASSSGGGQGFNYGYTF. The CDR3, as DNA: TGTGCCAGCAGCTCAGGGGGGGGACAGGGATTCAACTATGGCTACACCTTC.

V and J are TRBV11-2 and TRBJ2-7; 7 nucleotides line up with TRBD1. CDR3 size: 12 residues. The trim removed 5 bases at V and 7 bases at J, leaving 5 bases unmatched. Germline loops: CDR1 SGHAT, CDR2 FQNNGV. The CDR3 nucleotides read TGTGCCAGCAGCCTCGACAGGGATGAGCAGTACGTC. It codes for CASSLDRDEQYV.

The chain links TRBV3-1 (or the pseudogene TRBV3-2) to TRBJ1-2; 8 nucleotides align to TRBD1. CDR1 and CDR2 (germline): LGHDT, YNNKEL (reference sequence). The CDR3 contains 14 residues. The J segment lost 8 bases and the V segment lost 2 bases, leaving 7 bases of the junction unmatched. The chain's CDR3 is CASSQLQGAGGYTF. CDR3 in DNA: TGTGCCAGCAGCCAACTGCAGGGGGCAGGAGGCTACACCTTC.

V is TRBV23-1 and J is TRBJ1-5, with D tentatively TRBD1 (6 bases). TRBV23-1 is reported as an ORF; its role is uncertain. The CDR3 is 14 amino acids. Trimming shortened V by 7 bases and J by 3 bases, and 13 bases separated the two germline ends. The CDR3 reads CASTLTGSNQPQHF. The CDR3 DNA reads TGCGCCAGCACCTTGACAGGTTCCAATCAGCCCCAGCATTTT.

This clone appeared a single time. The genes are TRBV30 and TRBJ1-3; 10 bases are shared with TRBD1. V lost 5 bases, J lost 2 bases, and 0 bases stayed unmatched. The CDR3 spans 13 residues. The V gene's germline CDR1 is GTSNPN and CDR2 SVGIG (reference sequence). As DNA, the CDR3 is TGTGCCTGGGGGACAGGGGCTGGAAACACCATATATTTT. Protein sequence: CAWGTGAGNTIYF.

The CDR3 DNA follows: TGTGCCTGGAGTGATACCCCCATTAGATATGGCTACACCTTC. Amino acid sequence: CAWSDTPIRYGYTF. V usage is TRBV30 and J usage is TRBJ1-2, with D unresolved. The V and J ends lost 1 base and 5 bases respectively, with 14 bases between them. This CDR3 comprises 14 residues. The germline gives CDR1 GTSNPN, CDR2 SVGIG (reference sequence).

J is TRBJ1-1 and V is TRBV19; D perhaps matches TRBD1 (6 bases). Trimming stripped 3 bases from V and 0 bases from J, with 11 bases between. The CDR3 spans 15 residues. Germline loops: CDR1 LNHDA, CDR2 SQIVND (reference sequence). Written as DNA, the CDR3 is TGTGCCAGTAGTATGCGCAGACAGGTGAACACTGAAGCTTTCTTT. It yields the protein CASSMRRQVNTEAFF.

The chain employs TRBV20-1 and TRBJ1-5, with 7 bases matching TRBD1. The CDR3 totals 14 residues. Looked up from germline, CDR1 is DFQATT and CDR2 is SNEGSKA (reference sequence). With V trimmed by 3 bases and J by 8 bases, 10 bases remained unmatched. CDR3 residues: CSASASDRKEPQHF. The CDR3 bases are TGCAGTGCTAGTGCCTCGGACAGGAAGGAGCCCCAGCATTTT.

For the CDR3, the DNA is TGCGCCAGCAGCTGGGGGACTAGCGGGGCTCAAGAGACCCAGTACTTC. Translated: CASSWGTSGAQETQYF. V and J are TRBV5-1 and TRBJ2-5; 13 bases fit TRBD2. V trimming: 3 bases; J trimming: 2 bases; junction bases outside the gene matches: 4. Germline V lookup: CDR1 SGHRS, CDR2 YFSETQ. This CDR3 has 16 residues.

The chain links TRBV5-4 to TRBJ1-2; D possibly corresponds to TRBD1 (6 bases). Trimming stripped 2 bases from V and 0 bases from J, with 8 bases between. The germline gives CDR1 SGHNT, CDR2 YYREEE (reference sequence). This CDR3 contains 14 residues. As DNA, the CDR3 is TGTGCCAGCAGCTTAGGGGGTCCTAACTATGGCTACACCTTC. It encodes CASSLGGPNYGYTF.

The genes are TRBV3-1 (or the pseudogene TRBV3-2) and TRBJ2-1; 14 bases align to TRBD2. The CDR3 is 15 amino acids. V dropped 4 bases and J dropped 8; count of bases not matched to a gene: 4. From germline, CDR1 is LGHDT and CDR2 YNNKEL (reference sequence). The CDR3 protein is CASSRLAGGPHEQFF. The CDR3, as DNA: TGTGCCAGCAGCCGACTAGCGGGGGGGCCCCATGAGCAGTTCTTC.

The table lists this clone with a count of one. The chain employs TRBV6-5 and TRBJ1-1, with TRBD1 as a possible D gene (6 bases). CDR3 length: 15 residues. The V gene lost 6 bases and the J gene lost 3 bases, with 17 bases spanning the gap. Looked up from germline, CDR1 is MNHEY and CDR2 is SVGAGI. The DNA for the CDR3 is TGTGCCAGCAGGGGTGGCAGGGGTTCGGACACTGAAGCTTTCTTT. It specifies CASRGGRGSDTEAFF.

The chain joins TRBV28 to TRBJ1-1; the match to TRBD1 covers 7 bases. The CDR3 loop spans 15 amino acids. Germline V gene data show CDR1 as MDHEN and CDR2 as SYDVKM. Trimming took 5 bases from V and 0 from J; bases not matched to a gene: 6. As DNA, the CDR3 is TGTGCCAGCAGTCCGGGGACAGACTTGAACACTGAAGCTTTCTTT. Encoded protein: CASSPGTDLNTEAFF.

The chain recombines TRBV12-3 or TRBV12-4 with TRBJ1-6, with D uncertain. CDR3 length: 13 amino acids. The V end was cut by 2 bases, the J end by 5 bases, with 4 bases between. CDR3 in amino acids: CASSLSNNSPLHF. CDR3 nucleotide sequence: TGTGCCAGCAGTTTATCTAATAATTCACCCCTCCACTTT.

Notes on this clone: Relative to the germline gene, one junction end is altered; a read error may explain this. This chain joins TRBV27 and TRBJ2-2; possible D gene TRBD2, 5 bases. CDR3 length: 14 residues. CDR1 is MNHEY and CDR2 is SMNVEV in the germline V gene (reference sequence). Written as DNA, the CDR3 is TGTGCCATCAGTCCCGGGGTGAACACCGGGGAGCTGTTTTTT. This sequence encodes CAISPGVNTGELFF.

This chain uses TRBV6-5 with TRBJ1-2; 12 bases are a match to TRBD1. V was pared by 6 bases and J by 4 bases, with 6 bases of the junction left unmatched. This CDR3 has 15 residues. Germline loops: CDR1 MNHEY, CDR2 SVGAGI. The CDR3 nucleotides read TGTGCCAGCAGGGGGACAGGGGGCATAGGCTATGGCTACACCTTC. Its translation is CASRGTGGIGYGYTF.

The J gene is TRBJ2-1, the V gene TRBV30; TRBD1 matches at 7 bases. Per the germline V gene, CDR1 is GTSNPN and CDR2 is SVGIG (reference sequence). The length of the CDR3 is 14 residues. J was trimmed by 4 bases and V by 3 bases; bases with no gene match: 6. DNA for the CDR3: TGTGCCTGGAGGACAGGGAACCTGTACAATGAGCAGTTCTTC. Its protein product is CAWRTGNLYNEQFF. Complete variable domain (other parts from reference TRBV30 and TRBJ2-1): SQTIHQWPATLVQPVGSPLSLECTVEGTSNPNLYWYRQAAGRGLQLLFYSVGIGQISSEVPQNLSASRPQDRQFILSSKKLLLSDSGFYLCAWRTGNLYNEQFFGPGTRLTVL.

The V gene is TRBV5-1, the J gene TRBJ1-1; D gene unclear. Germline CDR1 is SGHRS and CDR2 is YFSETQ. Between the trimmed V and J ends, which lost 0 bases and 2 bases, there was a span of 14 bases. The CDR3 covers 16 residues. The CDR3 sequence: CASSLDVGGFNTEAFF. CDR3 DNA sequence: TGCGCCAGCAGCTTGGATGTGGGCGGGTTTAACACTGAAGCTTTCTTT.

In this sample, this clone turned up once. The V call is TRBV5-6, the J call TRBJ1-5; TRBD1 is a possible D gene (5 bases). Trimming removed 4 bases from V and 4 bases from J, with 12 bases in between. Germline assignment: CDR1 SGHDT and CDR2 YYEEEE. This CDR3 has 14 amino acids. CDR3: CASSIQAFNQPQHF. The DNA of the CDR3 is TGTGCCAGCAGCATACAGGCGTTTAATCAGCCCCAGCATTTT.

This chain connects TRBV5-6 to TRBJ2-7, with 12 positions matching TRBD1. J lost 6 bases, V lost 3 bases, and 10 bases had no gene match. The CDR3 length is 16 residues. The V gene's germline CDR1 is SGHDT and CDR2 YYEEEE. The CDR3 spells CASSSGTGGAELEQYV. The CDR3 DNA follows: TGTGCCAGCAGCTCCGGGACAGGGGGCGCCGAGCTCGAGCAGTACGTC.